Listed below are T cell receptor beta chains from one sample, sequenced in a study of blood T cells in healthy people across ages. TCRdb re-derived calls from the 5' RACE reads in MiXCR, one entry per CDR3 protein. The repertoire holds about 800,000 distinct CDR3 sequences, with around half as singletons. The source material was blood. Source of these receptors: a man older than 75 in good health. Each CDR3 is given with its conserved first and last residue. D genes are given only for firm matches. A row's size may be missing; if present it is once, few, many or a size class.

size	D	V	J	DNA	CDR3
many	TRBD2	TRBV29-1	TRBJ2-3	TGCAGCGGAAGAGCGGGAGCGCGTGATACGCAGTATTTT	CSGRAGARDTQYF
many	-	TRBV10-3	TRBJ2-7	TGTGCCATCAGTGTACAAGGTTGGCCGGGGGAGCAGTACTTC	CAISVQGWPGEQYF
-	TRBD1	TRBV27	TRBJ2-6	TGTGCCAGCAGTTTAAAACCGGGACAGGGGGCGAATGGGGCCAACGTCCTGACTTTC	CASSLKPGQGANGANVLTF
-	-	TRBV28	TRBJ2-7	TGTGCCAGCAGTCCACCCAGAGTGGCCCACGAGCAGTACTTC	CASSPPRVAHEQYF
-	-	TRBV2	TRBJ1-2	TGTGCCACGGATGGGCAGCGTGGTAACTATGACTACACCTTC	CATDGQRGNYDYTF
many	-	TRBV29-1	TRBJ2-3	TGCAGCGCCATCGGCGTCGGTTATACGCAGTATTTT	CSAIGVGYTQYF
-	-	TRBV19	TRBJ2-1	TGTGCCAGTAGTATGGCTGGGAATGAGCAGTTCTTC	CASSMAGNEQFF
-	TRBD2	TRBV5-1	TRBJ2-1	TGCGCCAGCAGCACCGGACTAGCGGGAGGCGCCGCTGAGCAGTTCTTC	CASSTGLAGGAAEQFF
few	-	TRBV6-1	TRBJ2-2	TGTGCCAGCACCAAAGGGGGCAGGGGGGCTAACACCGGGGAGCTGTTTTTT	CASTKGGRGANTGELFF
-	TRBD2	TRBV14	TRBJ2-7	TGTGCCAGCAGCCATGGGACTAGCGGGACCCTCTCCTACGAGCAGTACTTC	CASSHGTSGTLSYEQYF
few	TRBD1	TRBV5-1	TRBJ2-1	TGCGCCAGCAGCTCCGGGACAGCTGGGAATGAGCAGTTCTTC	CASSSGTAGNEQFF
-	TRBD1	TRBV27	TRBJ1-1	TGTGCCAGCAGTGACAGGGTTCAGGTCACTGAAGCTTTCTTT	CASSDRVQVTEAFF
few	-	TRBV20-1	TRBJ1-2	TGCAGTGCTAGTTTCGGAACCATATATGGCTACACCTTC	CSASFGTIYGYTF
-	TRBD2	TRBV20-1	TRBJ2-7	TGCAGTGCTAGCGGGACTAGCGGGAGTAATGAGCAGTACTTC	CSASGTSGSNEQYF
-	-	TRBV11-2	TRBJ1-1	TGTGCCAGCAGCCAGATTGGGGGACATAGGACGAACACTGAAGCTTTCTTT	CASSQIGGHRTNTEAFF
-	TRBD2	TRBV24-1	TRBJ2-1	TGTGCCACCAGTGATAATAGCGGGGCAACGTACAATGAGCAGTTCTTC	CATSDNSGATYNEQFF
-	TRBD2	TRBV3-1	TRBJ2-3	TGTGCCAGCAGCCAGGGACTAACGGGAGTTACAGATACGCAGTATTTT	CASSQGLTGVTDTQYF
-	-	TRBV20-1	TRBJ2-3	TGCAGTGCTAGCGGTGGTTCTTGGAGAGGCACAGATACGCAGTATTTT	CSASGGSWRGTDTQYF
-	-	TRBV27	TRBJ1-6	TGTGCCAGCAGTACCGGGGGTATGGGACACCTGGATTATTCACCCCTCCACTTT	CASSTGGMGHLDYSPLHF
-	TRBD1	TRBV4-3	TRBJ2-7	TGCGCCAGCAGCCCACGGACAGGTTTGGGCGAGCAGTACTTC	CASSPRTGLGEQYF
-	-	TRBV20-1	TRBJ2-7	TGCAGTGCTGTATCGCGGGGACTCCCAGCGCACGAGCAGTACTTC	CSAVSRGLPAHEQYF
-	TRBD1	TRBV12-3/TRBV12-4	TRBJ1-1	TGTGTCAGCAGCCAGACATACTCATCCCTCCGGGACAGCACTGAAGCTTTCTTT	CVSSQTYSSLRDSTEAFF
few	-	TRBV2	TRBJ2-7	TGTGCCAGCAGGAGCGGCCACGAGCAGTACTTC	CASRSGHEQYF
once	-	TRBV12-3/TRBV12-4	TRBJ1-1	TGTGCCAGCAGTTTAACGGTAGGCACTGAAGCTTTCTTT	CASSLTVGTEAFF
-	-	TRBV7-3	TRBJ2-1	TGTGCCAGCAGCTTAGAAGCATTCAATGAGCAGTTCTTC	CASSLEAFNEQFF
-	TRBD1	TRBV10-3	TRBJ1-2	TGTGCCTCAAGACCGGGACAGGGCATCTATGGCTACACCTTC	CASRPGQGIYGYTF
-	-	TRBV7-2	TRBJ2-1	TGTGCCAGCAGCTTTCCCGGATTGAATGAGCAGTTCTTC	CASSFPGLNEQFF
-	-	TRBV9	TRBJ2-2	TGTGCCAGCAGCGTAGACGTTGCCGGGGAGCTGTTTTTT	CASSVDVAGELFF
few	TRBD2	TRBV7-2	TRBJ2-7	TGTGCCAGCAGCTTAGAACTAGCGGGAGGCGAGCAGTACTTC	CASSLELAGGEQYF
many	-	TRBV20-1	TRBJ1-5	TGCAGTGCAGCTCGAGGACAGTCCGTCGGTAGCAATCAGCCCCAGCATTTT	CSAARGQSVGSNQPQHF
-	TRBD1	TRBV6-1	TRBJ1-2	TGTGCCGGCAACCGGGACAGGAGGCGCTACACCTTC	CAGNRDRRRYTF
-	TRBD1	TRBV20-1	TRBJ2-5	TGCAGTGCTAATCCAGGGACAGGGGTCGAGACCCAGTACTTC	CSANPGTGVETQYF
few	-	TRBV6-5	TRBJ1-4	TGTGCCAGCAGTCGCAAGAGGGTGGGGCCAGAAAAACTGTTTTTT	CASSRKRVGPEKLFF
-	TRBD1	TRBV20-1	TRBJ2-7	TGCAGTGCTAGAGATCGTTGGGACAGAAGCTCCTACGAGCAGTACTTC	CSARDRWDRSSYEQYF
many	TRBD2	TRBV5-1	TRBJ2-1	TGCGCCAGCAGCTTGGCCCCAGCGGGACGACACAATGAGCAGTTCTTC	CASSLAPAGRHNEQFF
-	TRBD1	TRBV28	TRBJ2-1	TGTGCCAGCAGTCACCCGGGACAGGGAAACAATGAGCAGTTCTTC	CASSHPGQGNNEQFF
many	-	TRBV7-2	TRBJ2-7	TGTGCCAGCAGCTTAGTGGACCATCCGACGGGCGAGCAGTACTTC	CASSLVDHPTGEQYF